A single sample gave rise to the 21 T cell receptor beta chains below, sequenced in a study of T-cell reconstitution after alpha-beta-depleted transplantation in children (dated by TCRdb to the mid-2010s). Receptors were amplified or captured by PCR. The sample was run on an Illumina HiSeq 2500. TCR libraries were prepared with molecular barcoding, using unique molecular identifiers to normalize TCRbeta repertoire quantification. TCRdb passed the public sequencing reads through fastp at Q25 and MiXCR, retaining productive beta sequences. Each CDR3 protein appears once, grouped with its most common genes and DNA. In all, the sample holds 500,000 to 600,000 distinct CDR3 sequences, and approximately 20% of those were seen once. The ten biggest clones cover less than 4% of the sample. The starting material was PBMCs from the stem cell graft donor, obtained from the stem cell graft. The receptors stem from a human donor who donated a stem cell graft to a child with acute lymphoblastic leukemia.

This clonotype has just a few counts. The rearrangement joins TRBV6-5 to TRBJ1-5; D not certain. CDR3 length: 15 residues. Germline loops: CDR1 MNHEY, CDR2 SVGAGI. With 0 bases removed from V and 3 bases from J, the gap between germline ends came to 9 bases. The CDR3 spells CASSYSDGYNQPQHF. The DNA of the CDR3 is TGTGCCAGCAGTTACTCGGACGGGTACAATCAGCCCCAGCATTTT.

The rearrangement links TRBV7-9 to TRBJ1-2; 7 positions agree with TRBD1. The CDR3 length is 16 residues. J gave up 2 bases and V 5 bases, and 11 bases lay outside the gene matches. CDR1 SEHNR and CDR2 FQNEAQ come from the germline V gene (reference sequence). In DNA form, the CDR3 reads TGTGCCAGCAGCGCCGGGGACAGTGGATTCAACTATGGCTACACCTTC. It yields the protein CASSAGDSGFNYGYTF. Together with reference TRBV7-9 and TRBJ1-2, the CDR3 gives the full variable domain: DTGVSQNPRHKITKRGQNVTFRCDPISEHNRLYWYRQTLGQGPEFLTYFQNEAQLEKSRLLSDRFSAERPKGSFSTLEIQRTEQGDSAMYLCASSAGDSGFNYGYTFGSGTRLTVV.

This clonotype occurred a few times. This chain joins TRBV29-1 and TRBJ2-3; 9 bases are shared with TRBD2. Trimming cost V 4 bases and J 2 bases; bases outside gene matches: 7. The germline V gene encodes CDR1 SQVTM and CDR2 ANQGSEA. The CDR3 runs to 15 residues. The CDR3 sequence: CSVGAAGGPTDTQYF. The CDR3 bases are TGCAGCGTTGGGGCAGCGGGAGGTCCCACAGATACGCAGTATTTT.

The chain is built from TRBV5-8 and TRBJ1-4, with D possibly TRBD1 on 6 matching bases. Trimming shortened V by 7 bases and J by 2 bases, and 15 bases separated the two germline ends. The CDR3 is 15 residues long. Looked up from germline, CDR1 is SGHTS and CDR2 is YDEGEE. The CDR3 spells CASSNPDRTNEKLFF. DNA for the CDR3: TGTGCCAGCTCGAACCCTGACAGGACTAATGAAAAACTGTTTTTT.

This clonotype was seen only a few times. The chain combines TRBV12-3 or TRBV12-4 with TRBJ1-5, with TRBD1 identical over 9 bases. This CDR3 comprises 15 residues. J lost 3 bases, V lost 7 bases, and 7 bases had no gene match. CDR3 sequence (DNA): TGTGCCAGCACTGCCAACAGGGGGCTCAATCAGCCCCAGCATTTT. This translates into CASTANRGLNQPQHF.

The CDR3 protein is CSARAGGIGYTF. CDR3 DNA sequence: TGCAGTGCTAGGGCTGGAGGTATTGGCTACACCTTC. V gene TRBV20-1 combines with J gene TRBJ1-2; D not certain. Germline values: CDR1 DFQATT, CDR2 SNEGSKA (reference sequence). The V and J ends lost 3 bases and 7 bases respectively, with 12 bases between them. CDR3 length: 12 residues.

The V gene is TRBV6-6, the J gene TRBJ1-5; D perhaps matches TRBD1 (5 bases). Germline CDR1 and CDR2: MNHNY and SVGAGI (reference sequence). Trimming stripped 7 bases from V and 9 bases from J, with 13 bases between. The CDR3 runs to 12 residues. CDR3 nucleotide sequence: TGTGCCAGCACAAGGCAGGGCTGGCCCCAGCATTTT. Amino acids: CASTRQGWPQHF.

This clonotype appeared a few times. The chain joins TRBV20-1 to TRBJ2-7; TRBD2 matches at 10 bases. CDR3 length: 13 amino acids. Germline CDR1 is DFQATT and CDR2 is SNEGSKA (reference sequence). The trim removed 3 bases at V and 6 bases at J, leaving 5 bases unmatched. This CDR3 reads CSARLAGVFEQYF. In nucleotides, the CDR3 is TGCAGTGCTAGGCTAGCGGGAGTTTTCGAGCAGTACTTC.

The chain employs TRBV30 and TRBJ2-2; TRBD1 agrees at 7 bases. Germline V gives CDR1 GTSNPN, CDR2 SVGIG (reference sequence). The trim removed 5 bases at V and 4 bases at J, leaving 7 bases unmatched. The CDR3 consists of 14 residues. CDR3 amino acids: CAWGTGVATGELFF. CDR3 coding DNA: TGTGCCTGGGGAACAGGGGTCGCCACCGGGGAGCTGTTTTTT.

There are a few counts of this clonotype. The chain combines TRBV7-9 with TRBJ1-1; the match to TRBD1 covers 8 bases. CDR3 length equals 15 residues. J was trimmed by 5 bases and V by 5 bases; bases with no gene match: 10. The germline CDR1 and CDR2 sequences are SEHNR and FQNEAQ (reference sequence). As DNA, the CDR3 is TGTGCCAGCAGCACGCCGCAGGGGGCAAGGACTGAAGCTTTCTTT. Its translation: CASSTPQGARTEAFF.

In nucleotides, the CDR3 is TGTGCCAGCAGCGCCATAACTGGAGGACCGGCTTTCTTT. This codes for CASSAITGGPAFF. The V and J genes are TRBV7-3 and TRBJ1-1, with no clear D. CDR3 size: 13 residues. Trimming took off 5 bases at V and 11 bases at J, with 18 bases between the two ends. Germline V CDR1 and CDR2: SGHTA, FQGTGA.

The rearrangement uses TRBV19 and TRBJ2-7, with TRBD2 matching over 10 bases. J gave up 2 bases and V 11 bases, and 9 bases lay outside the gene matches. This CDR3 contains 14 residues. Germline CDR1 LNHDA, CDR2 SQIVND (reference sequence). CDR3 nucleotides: TGTGCCTGTGGGCCAGCGGGAGGGCCCTACGAGCAGTACTTC. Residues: CACGPAGGPYEQYF.

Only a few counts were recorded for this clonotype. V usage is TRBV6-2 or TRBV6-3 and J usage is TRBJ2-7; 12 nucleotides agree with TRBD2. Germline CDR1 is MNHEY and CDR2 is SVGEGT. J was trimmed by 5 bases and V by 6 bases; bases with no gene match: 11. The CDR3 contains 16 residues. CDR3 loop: CASRPGLAGFGDEQYF. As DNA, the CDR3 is TGTGCCAGCAGACCTGGACTAGCGGGGTTTGGCGACGAGCAGTACTTC.

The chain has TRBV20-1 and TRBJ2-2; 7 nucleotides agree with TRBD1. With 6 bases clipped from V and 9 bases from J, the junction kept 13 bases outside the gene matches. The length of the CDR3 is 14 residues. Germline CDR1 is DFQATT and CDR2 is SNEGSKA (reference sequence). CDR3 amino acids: CSAYKPDRVRELFF. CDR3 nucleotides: TGCAGTGCGTATAAACCCGACAGGGTCCGGGAGCTGTTTTTT.

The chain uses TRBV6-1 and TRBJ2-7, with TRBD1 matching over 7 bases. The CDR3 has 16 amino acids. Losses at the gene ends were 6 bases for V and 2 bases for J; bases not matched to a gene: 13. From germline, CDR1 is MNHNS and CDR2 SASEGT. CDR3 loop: CASSRRDEDRPYEQYF. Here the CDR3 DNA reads TGTGCCAGCAGCCGACGTGATGAGGACAGGCCCTACGAGCAGTACTTC.

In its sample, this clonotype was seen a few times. CDR3 protein: CASTGKAGELFF. The DNA of the CDR3 is TGCGCCAGCACCGGAAAGGCCGGGGAGCTGTTTTTT. V and J are TRBV5-1 and TRBJ2-2; D not certain. The CDR3 extends over 12 amino acids. Germline values: CDR1 SGHRS, CDR2 YFSETQ. Trimming stripped 6 bases from V and 6 bases from J, with 9 bases between.

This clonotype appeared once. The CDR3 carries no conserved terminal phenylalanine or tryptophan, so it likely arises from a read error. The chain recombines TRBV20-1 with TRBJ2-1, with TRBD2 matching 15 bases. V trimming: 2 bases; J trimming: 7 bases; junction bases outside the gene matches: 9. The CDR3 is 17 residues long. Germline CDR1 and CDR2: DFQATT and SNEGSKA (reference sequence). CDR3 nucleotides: TGCAGTGCTAGAAATACGGACGGACTAGCGGGAGGGAATGAGCAGTTCTCC. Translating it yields CSARNTDGLAGGNEQFS.

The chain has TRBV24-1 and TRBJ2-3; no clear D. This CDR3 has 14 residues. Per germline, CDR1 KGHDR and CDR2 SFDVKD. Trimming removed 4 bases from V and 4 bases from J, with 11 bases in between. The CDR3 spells CATSEAHRADTQYF. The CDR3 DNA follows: TGTGCCACCAGTGAAGCCCATAGAGCAGATACGCAGTATTTT.

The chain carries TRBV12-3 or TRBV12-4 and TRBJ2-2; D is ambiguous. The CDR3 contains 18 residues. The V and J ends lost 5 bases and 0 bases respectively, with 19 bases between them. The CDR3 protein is CASSNPDSGNSNTGELFF. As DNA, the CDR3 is TGTGCCAGCAGTAATCCAGACTCAGGCAACTCGAACACCGGGGAGCTGTTTTTT.

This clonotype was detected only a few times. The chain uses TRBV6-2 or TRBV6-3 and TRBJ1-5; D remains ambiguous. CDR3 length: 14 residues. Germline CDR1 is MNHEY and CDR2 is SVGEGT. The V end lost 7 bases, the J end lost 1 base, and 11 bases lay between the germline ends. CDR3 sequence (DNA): TGTGCCAGCACCGGACGGTCCAGCAATCAGCCCCAGCATTTT. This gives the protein CASTGRSSNQPQHF.

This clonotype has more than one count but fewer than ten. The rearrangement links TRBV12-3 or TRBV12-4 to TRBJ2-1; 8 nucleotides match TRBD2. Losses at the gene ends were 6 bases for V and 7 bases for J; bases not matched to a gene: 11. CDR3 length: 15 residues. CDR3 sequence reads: CASSLLSGSVNEQFF. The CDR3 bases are TGTGCCAGCAGCCTCCTGAGCGGGAGCGTAAATGAGCAGTTCTTC.